What follows are 27 T cell receptor beta chains derived from one specimen sequenced in a study of T-cell memory formation after mild COVID-19. TCRdb itself ran the 5' RACE reads through MiXCR, one entry per CDR3 protein. This table holds 300,000 to 350,000 distinct CDR3 sequences, less than 20% found once. The specimen sequenced was PBMCs or a T cell subset sorted from them (not recorded which). These receptor sequences come from a man between 18 and 35 years old who had mild COVID-19 (a few samples of this study predate the infection). Cell type and time point are not known.

This clonotype was observed a handful of times. This sequence joins TRBV5-6 and TRBJ2-5, with D unresolved. This CDR3 is 14 amino acids long. V dropped 7 bases and J dropped 4 bases, with 17 bases sitting between them. Germline lookup yields CDR1 SGHDT and CDR2 YYEEEE. The CDR3 spells CASGADPRSETQYF. CDR3 DNA: TGTGCCAGCGGTGCCGATCCACGATCAGAGACCCAGTACTTC.

The chain combines TRBV7-8 with TRBJ2-5, with D hard to call. The germline V gene encodes CDR1 SGHVS and CDR2 FQNEAQ. V lost 5 bases to trimming and J lost 2 bases, with 24 bases between them. The CDR3 has 18 residues. The CDR3 nucleotides read TGTGCCAGCAGCGGACCTAGGTGGAGCTATCCCCCTCAAGAGACCCAGTACTTC. Encoded protein: CASSGPRWSYPPQETQYF.

This clonotype turned up a few times. The V and J genes are TRBV5-1 and TRBJ1-1; D is uncertain. The V end lost 0 bases, the J end lost 1 base, and 4 bases lay between the germline ends. Germline CDR1 SGHRS, CDR2 YFSETQ. This CDR3 is 13 amino acids long. The CDR3 bases are TGCGCCAGCAGCTTGGAAGAGAACACTGAAGCTTTCTTT. Protein sequence: CASSLEENTEAFF.

There are a few counts of this clonotype. The rearrangement joins TRBV20-1 to TRBJ2-5; a weak D match, TRBD2 (5 bases). The ends were cut back, 3 bases at V and 1 base at J, with 9 bases in the middle. Germline CDR1 is DFQATT and CDR2 is SNEGSKA (reference sequence). The CDR3 loop spans 13 amino acids. Here the CDR3 DNA reads TGCAGTGCTAGTGACTACCTCCAAGAGACCCAGTACTTC. It codes for CSASDYLQETQYF.

This clonotype has more than one count but fewer than ten. This chain links TRBV6-1 with TRBJ1-1, with 10 bases matching TRBD1. The CDR3 is made up of 15 amino acids. With 6 bases clipped from V and 4 bases from J, the junction kept 8 bases outside the gene matches. CDR1 and CDR2 (germline): MNHNS, SASEGT. The CDR3 reads CASRATGGWSTEAFF. DNA of the CDR3: TGTGCCAGCAGGGCGACAGGGGGCTGGAGCACTGAAGCTTTCTTT.

This clonotype was seen more than once but under ten times. V is TRBV3-1 and J is TRBJ1-2, with D tentatively TRBD1 (5 bases). Germline V gene data show CDR1 as LGHDT and CDR2 as YNNKEL (reference sequence). The CDR3 runs to 16 residues. V gave up 0 bases and J gave up 5 bases, with 16 bases separating them. CDR3 nucleotides: TGTGCCAGCAGCCAAGAACCAACCAGGGTAGTGTATGGCTACACCTTC. It yields the protein CASSQEPTRVVYGYTF.

This clonotype was recorded a few times. The chain combines TRBV5-1 with TRBJ2-7, with D uncertain. V was pared by 1 base and J by 1 base, with 9 bases between. This CDR3 comprises 14 residues. Germline assignment: CDR1 SGHRS and CDR2 YFSETQ. CDR3 region: CASSLPSLSYEQYF. As DNA, the CDR3 is TGCGCCAGCAGCTTGCCCTCCCTTTCCTACGAGCAGTACTTC.

V and J are TRBV20-1 and TRBJ1-5; maybe TRBD1 (5 bases). The CDR3 has 15 amino acids. V lost 2 bases and J lost 4, with 15 bases in between. Germline values: CDR1 DFQATT, CDR2 SNEGSKA (reference sequence). CDR3 region: CSARPPGGANQPQHF. CDR3 nucleotides: TGCAGTGCTAGACCCCCGGGAGGGGCGAATCAGCCCCAGCATTTT.

This clonotype was counted only a few times. V gene TRBV11-2 combines with J gene TRBJ2-5, with D unclear. The CDR3 is 15 amino acids. V dropped 2 bases and J dropped 1 base, with 11 bases sitting between them. The germline V gene has CDR1 SGHAT and CDR2 FQNNGV. The CDR3 sequence is CASSLSGWGQETQYF. The CDR3 DNA reads as TGTGCCAGCAGCTTAAGTGGTTGGGGCCAAGAGACCCAGTACTTC.

A few counts support this clonotype. The J gene is TRBJ2-3, the V gene TRBV10-3, with D perhaps matching TRBD2 (6 bases). V dropped 9 bases and J dropped 6 bases, with 19 bases sitting between them. The CDR3 spans 14 residues. CDR1 is ENHRY and CDR2 is SYGVKD in the germline V gene. The CDR3 loop reads CAIWSGPPSDTQYF. The CDR3 DNA sequence: TGTGCCATTTGGAGCGGGCCACCCTCGGATACGCAGTATTTT.

This clonotype was detected a few times. The chain carries TRBV7-2 and TRBJ2-5; the D is unclear. The CDR3 runs 13 residues. CDR1 and CDR2 from the germline V gene are SGHTA and FQGNSA. Trimming cost V 5 bases and J 5 bases, with 12 bases left between them. CDR3 bases: TGTGCCAGCAGCATGAACAGTGGCGAGACCCAGTACTTC. This sequence encodes CASSMNSGETQYF. Looking up the rest from reference TRBV7-2 and TRBJ2-5 gives the full variable domain: GAGVSQSPSNKVTEKGKDVELRCDPISGHTALYWYRQSLGQGLEFLIYFQGNSAPDKSGLPSDRFSAERTGGSVSTLTIQRTQQEDSAVYLCASSMNSGETQYFGPGTRLLVL.

This clonotype was picked up a small number of times. The rearrangement links TRBV20-1 to TRBJ1-1, with D tentatively TRBD1 (6 bases). Germline V CDR1 and CDR2: DFQATT, SNEGSKA (reference sequence). The V and J ends lost 2 bases and 3 bases respectively, with 16 bases between them. This CDR3 comprises 15 residues. The CDR3 DNA reads TGCAGTGCTAGACCGGCGGGGGGCCCGGACACTGAAGCTTTCTTT. Protein product: CSARPAGGPDTEAFF.

This clonotype was counted many times. This rearrangement joins TRBV7-3 to TRBJ2-5; D is possibly TRBD1 (7 bases). Trimming removed 2 bases from V and 2 bases from J, with 21 bases in between. The CDR3 is 18 residues long. The V gene's germline CDR1 is SGHTA and CDR2 FQGTGA. CDR3 sequence (DNA): TGTGCCAGCAGCTTACGATCGACTGCAGGGGGAGGTCAAGAGACCCAGTACTTC. This translates into CASSLRSTAGGGQETQYF. Together with reference TRBV7-3 and TRBJ2-5, the CDR3 gives the full variable domain: GAGVSQTPSNKVTEKGKYVELRCDPISGHTALYWYRQSLGQGPEFLIYFQGTGAADDSGLPNDRFFAVRPEGSVSTLKIQRTERGDSAVYLCASSLRSTAGGGQETQYFGPGTRLLVL.

The CDR3: CASSLGGGRADTQYF. Written as DNA, the CDR3 is TGTGCCAGCAGCTTAGGCGGGGGCCGGGCAGATACGCAGTATTTT. This sequence joins TRBV7-2 and TRBJ2-3; weak D call: TRBD2 (7 bases). The CDR3 consists of 15 residues. Germline CDR1 SGHTA, CDR2 FQGNSA. Trimming pared 1 base from V and 4 bases from J, leaving 12 bases between.

The genes are TRBV5-1 and TRBJ1-1; 8 positions match TRBD1. Germline lookup yields CDR1 SGHRS and CDR2 YFSETQ. CDR3 size: 15 residues. The V and J ends lost 2 bases and 3 bases, in that order; junction bases with no gene match: 6. Here the CDR3 DNA reads TGCGCCAGCAGCTTCGACAGGGGAGCAGACACTGAAGCTTTCTTT. Its protein is CASSFDRGADTEAFF.

The V call is TRBV11-3, the J call TRBJ2-1; D is uncertain. V was clipped by 1 base and J by 0 bases, with 13 bases between them. The germline CDR1 and CDR2 sequences are SGHNT and YENEEA. The CDR3 has 17 residues. Here the CDR3 reads CASSLGQTPSSYNEQFF. The DNA of the CDR3 is TGTGCCAGCAGCTTAGGTCAGACCCCCAGCTCCTACAATGAGCAGTTCTTC.

The sample holds a few counts of this clonotype. The chain couples TRBV4-1 to TRBJ1-1; no definite D call. V gave up 1 base and J gave up 4 bases, with 7 bases separating them. CDR3 length equals 13 residues. Germline CDR1 and CDR2: MGHRA and YSYEKL. For the CDR3, the DNA is TGCGCCAGCAGCCAAGGCACACGCACTGAAGCTTTCTTT. Amino acid sequence: CASSQGTRTEAFF.

This clonotype was counted a few times. The rearrangement joins TRBV14 to TRBJ1-5; no clear D. Germline V gene data show CDR1 as SGHDN and CDR2 as FVKESK. V lost 0 bases and J lost 4, with 16 bases in between. This CDR3 contains 17 residues. In DNA, the CDR3 is TGTGCCAGCAGCCAAGATTCAGTAGAGACACAAAATCAGCCCCAGCATTTT. It is translated as CASSQDSVETQNQPQHF.

This clonotype was recorded many times. The CDR3 loop is CASSFTEDYGYTF. In DNA form, the CDR3 reads TGCGCCAGCAGCTTCACAGAGGACTATGGCTACACCTTC. The chain employs TRBV5-1 and TRBJ1-2, with D unresolved. This CDR3 contains 13 residues. Per germline, CDR1 SGHRS and CDR2 YFSETQ. V lost 2 bases to trimming and J lost 3 bases, with 8 bases between them.

In its sample, this clonotype was seen a few times. The J gene is TRBJ1-4, the V gene TRBV6-5; maybe TRBD1 (6 bases). The CDR3 length is 14 residues. V was shortened by 0 bases and J by 8 bases, with 10 bases between the two germline ends. Germline V lookup: CDR1 MNHEY, CDR2 SVGAGI. The DNA for the CDR3 is TGTGCCAGCAGTTACTCGGGGGCGGAAGAAAAACTGTTTTTT. It is translated as CASSYSGAEEKLFF.

This clonotype was found a few times. The rearrangement links TRBV24-1 to TRBJ1-2, with a possible D match to TRBD1 (6 bases). The CDR3 sequence is 16 residues long. The V end was cut by 4 bases, the J end by 4 bases, with 18 bases between. From germline, CDR1 is KGHDR and CDR2 SFDVKD. The CDR3 nucleotides are TGTGCCACCAGTGACACTACCTCGGACAGTTTCTATGGCTACACCTTC. Encoded protein: CATSDTTSDSFYGYTF.

The chain combines TRBV29-1 with TRBJ2-7; 10 bases are shared with TRBD1. The CDR3 has 12 amino acids. Per the germline V gene, CDR1 is SQVTM and CDR2 is ANQGSEA. J gave up 2 bases and V 7 bases, and 2 bases lay outside the gene matches. The DNA of the CDR3 is TGCAGCGGACAGGGGGCAACCTACGAGCAGTACTTC. This encodes CSGQGATYEQYF.

V usage is TRBV29-1 and J usage is TRBJ1-2; D unresolved. The CDR3 is made up of 11 amino acids. Germline V gene sequence: CDR1 SQVTM, CDR2 ANQGSEA. The CDR3 loop reads CSLKKGYGYTF. CDR3 coding DNA: TGCAGTCTTAAGAAGGGCTATGGCTACACCTTC.

This clonotype was counted many times. This rearrangement joins TRBV5-4 to TRBJ2-1; 7 nucleotides agree with TRBD2. The CDR3 runs to 14 residues. The junction had 9 bases not matched to a gene; V was cut back by 6 bases and J by 6 bases. Germline-derived CDR1 and CDR2 are SGHNT and YYREEE (reference sequence). CDR3 amino acids: CASNSAGVFNEQFF. Here the CDR3 DNA reads TGTGCCAGCAACTCTGCGGGGGTCTTCAATGAGCAGTTCTTC.

This clonotype showed up just a few times. The chain is built from TRBV7-7 and TRBJ2-1; D not resolved. CDR1 and CDR2 (germline): SSHAT, FNYEAQ (reference sequence). Between the trimmed V and J ends, which lost 5 bases and 2 bases, there was a span of 7 bases. CDR3 length equals 13 residues. The CDR3 spells CASSPSPYNEQFF. Written as DNA, the CDR3 is TGTGCCAGCAGCCCAAGCCCCTACAATGAGCAGTTCTTC.

The CDR3 DNA is TGTGCCAGCAGCGTGACAGTGAGCAACACCGGGGAGCTGTTTTTT. Its protein product is CASSVTVSNTGELFF. The chain couples TRBV7-3 to TRBJ2-2; possible D gene TRBD1, 5 bases. From germline, CDR1 is SGHTA and CDR2 FQGTGA. V lost 5 bases, J lost 2 bases, and 12 bases lay in between. The CDR3 is made up of 15 amino acids.

This clonotype appeared a few times. The chain's CDR3 is CSARDRDRSYNSPLHF. CDR3 DNA sequence: TGCAGTGCTCGCGACAGGGACAGGTCCTATAATTCACCCCTCCACTTT. The chain has TRBV20-1 and TRBJ1-6; 8 bases agree with TRBD1. The CDR3 has 16 amino acids. Germline V CDR1 and CDR2: DFQATT, SNEGSKA (reference sequence). Trimming removed 5 bases from V and 1 base from J; junction bases left unmatched: 7.